Following are 12 T cell receptor beta chains from one sample sequenced in a study of identical twins. TCRdb recomputed calls from the 5' RACE reads with MiXCR, one row per CDR3 protein. The sample lists 350,000 to 600,000 distinct CDR3 sequences, 14% occurring once. This same sample was also part of a study on yellow fever vaccine responses in identical twins.

The sample consisted of CD4+ T cells sorted from blood. Receptors originate from a woman younger than 35 in good health.

This clonotype was seen a few times. The CDR3 is CASSYRGADTQYF. The DNA of the CDR3 is TGTGCCAGCAGCTACCGGGGTGCAGATACGCAGTATTTT. This chain connects TRBV11-2 to TRBJ2-3; D might be TRBD2 (5 bases). V shed 4 bases and J shed 4 bases, with 9 bases lying between them. CDR3 length: 13 residues. The germline CDR1 and CDR2 sequences are SGHAT and FQNNGV.

This clonotype has only a few counts. Here the CDR3 DNA reads TGTGCCAGCAGCCGAAGCGGGGGGGTTGAGCAGTACTTC. Amino acids: CASSRSGGVEQYF. The gene calls are TRBV7-2 and TRBJ2-7; TRBD2 matches 10 bases. V lost 5 bases and J lost 7; bases outside the gene matches: 5. CDR3 size: 13 residues. Per germline, CDR1 SGHTA and CDR2 FQGNSA.

This clonotype came up a few times. The rearrangement uses TRBV12-3 or TRBV12-4 and TRBJ1-1; weak D call: TRBD1 (5 bases). Between the trimmed V and J ends, which lost 3 bases and 6 bases, there was a span of 14 bases. The CDR3 spans 14 residues. In DNA form, the CDR3 reads TGTGCCAGCAGTTTGAATAGGGGTGAGGCTGAAGCTTTCTTT. It translates to CASSLNRGEAEAFF.

The rearrangement uses TRBV7-2 and TRBJ2-3; TRBD2 aligns across 11 bases. V lost 5 bases to trimming and J lost 5 bases; unmatched junction nucleotides: 12. The germline V gene has CDR1 SGHTA and CDR2 FQGNSA. This CDR3 is built from 17 residues. The CDR3 here is CASSPYKLAGELDTQYF. The CDR3 DNA follows: TGTGCCAGCAGCCCCTACAAACTAGCGGGAGAATTAGATACGCAGTATTTT. Full variable domain (missing parts from reference TRBV7-2 and TRBJ2-3): GAGVSQSPSNKVTEKGKDVELRCDPISGHTALYWYRQSLGQGLEFLIYFQGNSAPDKSGLPSDRFSAERTGGSVSTLTIQRTQQEDSAVYLCASSPYKLAGELDTQYFGPGTRLTVL.

The V call is TRBV5-5, the J call TRBJ2-1; D uncertain. The CDR3 loop spans 15 amino acids. From germline, CDR1 is SGHKS and CDR2 YYEKEE (reference sequence). Trimming removed 0 bases at V and 5 bases at J, with 12 bases between. The CDR3 nucleotides read TGTGCCAGCAGCTTGGGCCTAGGCACCCACAATGAGCAGTTCTTC. Residues: CASSLGLGTHNEQFF. The entire variable domain, with the rest obtained from reference TRBV5-5 and TRBJ2-1, is as follows: DAGVTQSPTHLIKTRGQQVTLRCSPISGHKSVSWYQQVLGQGPQFIFQYYEKEERGRGNFPDRFSARQFPNYSSELNVNALLLGDSALYLCASSLGLGTHNEQFFGPGTRLTVL.

V and J are TRBV14 and TRBJ2-1; D gene uncertain. V lost 3 bases and J 10 bases, leaving 7 bases between the germline ends. CDR3 length equals 11 residues. CDR1 SGHDN and CDR2 FVKESK come from the germline V gene. In DNA form, the CDR3 reads TGTGCCAGCAGCCAGGGAAGAGAGCAGTTCTTC. Protein sequence: CASSQGREQFF.

The table lists this clonotype with a few counts. This chain uses TRBV7-9 with TRBJ2-1; 8 bases align to TRBD2. V shed 1 base, J shed 8 bases, and the junction held 7 bases outside the gene matches. In germline, CDR1 is SEHNR, CDR2 FQNEAQ (reference sequence). The CDR3 is 15 residues long. The CDR3: CASSLGGHGGDEQFF. The CDR3 DNA is TGTGCCAGCAGCTTAGGTGGCCACGGGGGGGATGAGCAGTTCTTC.

The chain couples TRBV19 to TRBJ2-1; TRBD2 agrees at 7 bases. After removal of 3 bases from V and 6 bases from J, the junction contained 8 bases not matched to a gene. This CDR3 spans 15 amino acids. Germline V CDR1 and CDR2: LNHDA, SQIVND (reference sequence). This chain's CDR3 is CASSILAGVVNEQFF. The CDR3 DNA sequence: TGTGCCAGTAGTATTCTCGCGGGGGTGGTCAATGAGCAGTTCTTC.

The chain couples TRBV10-3 to TRBJ2-2; maybe TRBD2 (5 bases). The CDR3 totals 14 residues. Germline-derived CDR1 and CDR2 are ENHRY and SYGVKD. Between the trimmed V and J ends, which lost 10 bases and 6 bases, there was a span of 18 bases. CDR3: CATVGREGSGELFF. The CDR3, as DNA: TGTGCCACCGTTGGTCGGGAAGGGTCCGGGGAGCTGTTTTTT.

This clonotype was seen many times. J is TRBJ2-7 and V is TRBV28; D unresolved. V was trimmed by 6 bases and J by 5 bases, leaving 14 bases between them. Germline loops: CDR1 MDHEN, CDR2 SYDVKM. The CDR3 extends over 13 amino acids. The CDR3 spells CASRGPLVNEQYF. DNA of the CDR3: TGTGCCAGCAGGGGCCCCTTGGTAAACGAGCAGTACTTC.

The sample holds a few counts of this clonotype. V usage is TRBV5-1 and J usage is TRBJ1-1, with unresolved D. Germline loops: CDR1 SGHRS, CDR2 YFSETQ. This CDR3 is built from 15 residues. V was clipped by 4 bases and J by 5 bases, with 18 bases between them. This CDR3 reads CASSQEQLKATEAFF. The CDR3 DNA follows: TGCGCCAGCAGCCAAGAACAGTTGAAGGCAACTGAAGCTTTCTTT.

This clonotype was seen more than once but under ten times. The DNA of the CDR3 is TGTGCCACCAGTCCACAGGGGGGGCACGGCACAGATACGCAGTATTTT. Its translation is CATSPQGGHGTDTQYF. V gene TRBV15 combines with J gene TRBJ2-3; TRBD1 might be the D (8 bases). The CDR3 loop spans 16 amino acids. Deletions cut 6 bases from V and 1 base from J, with 17 bases between. Germline lookup yields CDR1 LNHNV and CDR2 YYDKDF (reference sequence).